This TCR beta chain was identified in a study of T cell responses to AZD1222 COVID-19 vaccine. Study-wide results and limits: There were mostly white British donors and more females than males, and clonal diversity was possibly underestimated. Along spike, vaccine-associated CD4 TCRs were found throughout, with dominance at 160-218 and 743-854. Every sample of the repertoires postdated the peak T cell response.

On this clone: What it binds is not known.

Method: immunoSEQ multiplex PCR; TCRdb's copy keeps in-frame clones and lacks some. In the table there are approximately 130,000 clones, approximately 90% of which are singletons. The TCR originated in an adult in good health. The starting material was peripheral blood, obtained on day 0 of AZD1222 vaccination.

This CDR3 is CASSLQGTEAFF. Here the CDR3 DNA reads TGTGCCAGCAGTCTACAGGGAACTGAAGCTTTCTTT. V usage is TRBV5-5 and J usage is TRBJ1-1; TRBD1 might be the D (6 bases). The CDR3 runs 12 residues. Trimming took 5 bases from V and 5 from J, leaving 10 bases between them. Germline V gene data show CDR1 as SGHKS and CDR2 as YYEKEE (reference sequence). Variable domain in full (rest from reference TRBV5-5 and TRBJ1-1): DAGVTQSPTHLIKTRGQQVTLRCSPISGHKSVSWYQQVLGQGPQFIFQYYEKEERGRGNFPDRFSARQFPNYSSELNVNALLLGDSALYLCASSLQGTEAFFGQGTRLTVV.